These 4 T cell receptor beta chains share one sample of origin, sequenced in a study of blood T cell repertoires in COVID-19. The table came from immunoSEQ multiplex PCR; TCRdb's copy has only in-frame clones and leaves some out. This table holds over 200,000 clones, about four fifths found once. Sequencing was performed on peripheral blood. These receptors all come from a man older than 75 with acute or convalescent COVID-19.

This rearrangement joins TRBV5-1 to TRBJ2-6; D might be TRBD1 (6 bases). The CDR3 runs 16 residues. CDR1 is SGHRS and CDR2 is YFSETQ in the germline V gene. V gave up 4 bases and J gave up 4 bases, with 15 bases separating them. The CDR3 here is CASSTSTGLGANVLTF. CDR3 in DNA: TGCGCCAGCAGCACAAGTACAGGGTTGGGGGCCAACGTCCTGACTTTC.

The chain uses TRBV12-3 or TRBV12-4 and TRBJ1-2, with D perhaps TRBD1 (5 bases). Trimming took off 8 bases at V and 7 bases at J, with 17 bases between the two ends. The CDR3 covers 13 residues. The CDR3 protein is CASVKPGVFGYTF. As DNA, the CDR3 is TGTGCCAGCGTTAAACCGGGGGTCTTTGGCTACACCTTC.

There are a few counts of this clone. J is TRBJ2-5 and V is TRBV5-5; 7 nucleotides match TRBD1. The CDR3 spans 15 residues. Germline V gene lookup returns CDR1 SGHKS and CDR2 YYEKEE (reference sequence). V was clipped by 4 bases and J by 3 bases; unmatched bases: 9. CDR3 bases: TGTGCCAGCAGCCCCGGCGACAGGGTTAAAGAGACCCAGTACTTC. It translates to CASSPGDRVKETQYF.

This clone appeared a single time. This chain uses TRBV7-3 with TRBJ2-1, with 14 bases matching TRBD2. In germline, CDR1 is SGHTA, CDR2 FQGTGA. The J segment lost 7 bases and the V segment lost 3 bases, leaving 2 bases of the junction unmatched. The CDR3 length is 15 residues. CDR3 loop: CASSLGLAGVNEQFF. The DNA of the CDR3 is TGTGCCAGCAGCTTGGGACTAGCGGGAGTGAATGAGCAGTTCTTC.